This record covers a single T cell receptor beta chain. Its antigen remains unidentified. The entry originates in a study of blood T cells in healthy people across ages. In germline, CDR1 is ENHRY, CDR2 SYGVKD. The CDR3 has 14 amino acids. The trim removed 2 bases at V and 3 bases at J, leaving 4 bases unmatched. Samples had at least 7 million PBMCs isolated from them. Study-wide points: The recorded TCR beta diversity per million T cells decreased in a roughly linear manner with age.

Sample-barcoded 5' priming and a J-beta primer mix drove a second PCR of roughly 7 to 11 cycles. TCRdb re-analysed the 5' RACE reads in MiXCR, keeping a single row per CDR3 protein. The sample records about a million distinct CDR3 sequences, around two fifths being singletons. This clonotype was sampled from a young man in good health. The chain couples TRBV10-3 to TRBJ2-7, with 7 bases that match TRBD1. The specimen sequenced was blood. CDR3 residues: CAISEAGGSYEQYF. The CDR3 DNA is TGTGCCATCAGTGAGGCAGGGGGAAGCTACGAGCAGTACTTC.